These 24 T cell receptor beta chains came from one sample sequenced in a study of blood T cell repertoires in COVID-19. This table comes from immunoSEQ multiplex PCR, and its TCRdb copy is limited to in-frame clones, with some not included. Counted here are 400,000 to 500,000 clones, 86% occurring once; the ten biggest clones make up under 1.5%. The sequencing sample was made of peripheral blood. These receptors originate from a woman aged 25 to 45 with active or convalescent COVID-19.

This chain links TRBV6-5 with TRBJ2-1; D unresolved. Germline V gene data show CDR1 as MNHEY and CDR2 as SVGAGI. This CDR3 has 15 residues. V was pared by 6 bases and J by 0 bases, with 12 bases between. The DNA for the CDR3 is TGTGCCAGCAGCTACAGTACAAGCTCCTACAATGAGCAGTTCTTC. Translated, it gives CASSYSTSSYNEQFF.

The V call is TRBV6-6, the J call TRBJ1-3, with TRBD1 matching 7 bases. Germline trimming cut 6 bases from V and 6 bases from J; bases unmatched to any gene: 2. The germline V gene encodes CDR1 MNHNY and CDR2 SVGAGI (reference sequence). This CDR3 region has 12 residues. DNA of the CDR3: TGTGCCAGCAGGGGGACAGAAAACACCATATATTTT. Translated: CASRGTENTIYF.

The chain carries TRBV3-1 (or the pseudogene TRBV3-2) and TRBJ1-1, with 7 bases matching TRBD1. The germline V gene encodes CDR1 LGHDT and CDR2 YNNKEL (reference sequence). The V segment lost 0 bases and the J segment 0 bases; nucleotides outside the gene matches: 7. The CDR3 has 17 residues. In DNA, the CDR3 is TGTGCCAGCAGCCAAGATAGGGGGACAGTGCTGAACACTGAAGCTTTCTTT. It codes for CASSQDRGTVLNTEAFF.

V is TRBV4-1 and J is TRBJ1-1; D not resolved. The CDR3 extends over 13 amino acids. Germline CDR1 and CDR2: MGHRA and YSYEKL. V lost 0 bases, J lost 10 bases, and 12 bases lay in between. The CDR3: CASSQDSIGAAFF. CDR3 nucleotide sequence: TGCGCCAGCAGCCAAGATAGCATCGGAGCAGCTTTCTTT.

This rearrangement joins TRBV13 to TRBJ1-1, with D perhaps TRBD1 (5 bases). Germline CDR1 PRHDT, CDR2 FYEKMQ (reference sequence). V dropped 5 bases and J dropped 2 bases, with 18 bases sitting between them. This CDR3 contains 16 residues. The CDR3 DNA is TGTGCCAGCAGCCGGACTGAGTGGGGACTTAACACTGAAGCTTTCTTT. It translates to CASSRTEWGLNTEAFF.

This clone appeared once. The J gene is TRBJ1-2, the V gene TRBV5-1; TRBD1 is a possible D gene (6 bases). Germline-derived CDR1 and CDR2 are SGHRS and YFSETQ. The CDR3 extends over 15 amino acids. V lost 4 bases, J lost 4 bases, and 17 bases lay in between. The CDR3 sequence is CASSPGQGWVYGYTF. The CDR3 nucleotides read TGCGCCAGCAGCCCGGGACAAGGGTGGGTCTATGGCTACACCTTC. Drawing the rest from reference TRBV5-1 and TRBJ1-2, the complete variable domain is KAGVTQTPRYLIKTRGQQVTLSCSPISGHRSVSWYQQTPGQGLQFLFEYFSETQRNKGNFPGRFSGRQFSNSRSEMNVSTLELGDSALYLCASSPGQGWVYGYTFGSGTRLTVV.

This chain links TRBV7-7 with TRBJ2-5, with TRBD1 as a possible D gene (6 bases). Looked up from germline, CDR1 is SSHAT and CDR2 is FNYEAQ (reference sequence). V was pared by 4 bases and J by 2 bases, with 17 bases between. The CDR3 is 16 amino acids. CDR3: CASSSHFGTPQETQYF. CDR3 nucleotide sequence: TGTGCCAGCAGCTCCCATTTTGGGACACCACAAGAGACCCAGTACTTC.

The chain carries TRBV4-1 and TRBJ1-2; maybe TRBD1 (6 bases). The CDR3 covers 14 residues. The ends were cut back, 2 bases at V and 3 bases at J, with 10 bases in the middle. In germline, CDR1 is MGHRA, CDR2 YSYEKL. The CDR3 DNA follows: TGCGCCAGCAGCCAACCCAGGGGAGACTATGGCTACACCTTC. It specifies CASSQPRGDYGYTF.

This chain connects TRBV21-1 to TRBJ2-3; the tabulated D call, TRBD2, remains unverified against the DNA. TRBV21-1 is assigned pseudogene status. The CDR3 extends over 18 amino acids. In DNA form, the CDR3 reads TGTGCCAGCAGCAGGCGGTGTAGCGGGGGGGGAGGCACAGATACGCAGTATTTT. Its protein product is CASSRRCSGGGGTDTQYF.

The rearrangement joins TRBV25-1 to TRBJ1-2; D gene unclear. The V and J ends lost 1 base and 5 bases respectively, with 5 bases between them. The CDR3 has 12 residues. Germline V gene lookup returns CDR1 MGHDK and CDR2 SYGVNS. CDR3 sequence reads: CASSESSYGYTF. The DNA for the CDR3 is TGTGCCAGCAGTGAATCCTCGTATGGCTACACCTTC.

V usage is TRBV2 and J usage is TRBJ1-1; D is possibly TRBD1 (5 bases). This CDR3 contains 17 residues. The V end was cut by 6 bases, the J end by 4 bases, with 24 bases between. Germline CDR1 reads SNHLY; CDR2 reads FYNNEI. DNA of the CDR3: TGTGCCAGCAGGGCGGCAGGGCTGAAGGTTTTGGGCACTGAAGCTTTCTTT. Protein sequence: CASRAAGLKVLGTEAFF.

Written as DNA, the CDR3 is TGTGCCAGCAGGCAGGTTTCCGGGGAGCTGTTTTTT. This gives the protein CASRQVSGELFF. The chain uses TRBV27 and TRBJ2-2; D is uncertain. The V end was cut by 6 bases, the J end by 6 bases, with 8 bases between. This CDR3 is 12 amino acids long. Germline V gene sequence: CDR1 MNHEY, CDR2 SMNVEV (reference sequence).

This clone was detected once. The CDR3 is CASSLAPGSGGELFF. CDR3 coding DNA: TGCGCCAGCAGCCTAGCTCCGGGGAGTGGCGGGGAGCTGTTTTTT. The chain uses TRBV4-1 and TRBJ2-2; tentative D call: TRBD2 (5 bases). Germline CDR1 MGHRA, CDR2 YSYEKL. CDR3 length equals 15 residues. V was cut by 4 bases and J by 7 bases, with 16 bases left in between.

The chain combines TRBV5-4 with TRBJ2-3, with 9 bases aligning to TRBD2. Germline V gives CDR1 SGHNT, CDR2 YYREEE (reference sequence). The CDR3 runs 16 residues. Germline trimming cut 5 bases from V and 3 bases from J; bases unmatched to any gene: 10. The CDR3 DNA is TGTGCCAGCAGTTTTAGCGGGGGCCTTAGGACAGATACGCAGTATTTT. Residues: CASSFSGGLRTDTQYF.

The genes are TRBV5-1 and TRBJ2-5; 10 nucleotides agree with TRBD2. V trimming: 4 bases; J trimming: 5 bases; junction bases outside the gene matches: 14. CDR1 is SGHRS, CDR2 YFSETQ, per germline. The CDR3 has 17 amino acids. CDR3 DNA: TGCGCCAGCAGCGCCCTCCTCACTAGCGGGACGGGTGAGACCCAGTACTTC. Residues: CASSALLTSGTGETQYF. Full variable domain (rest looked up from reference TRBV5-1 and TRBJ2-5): KAGVTQTPRYLIKTRGQQVTLSCSPISGHRSVSWYQQTPGQGLQFLFEYFSETQRNKGNFPGRFSGRQFSNSRSEMNVSTLELGDSALYLCASSALLTSGTGETQYFGPGTRLLVL.

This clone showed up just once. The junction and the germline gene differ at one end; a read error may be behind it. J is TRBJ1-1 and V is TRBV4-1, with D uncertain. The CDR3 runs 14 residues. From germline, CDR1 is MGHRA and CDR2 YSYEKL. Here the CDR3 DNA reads TGCGCCAGTAGCCGAACACCAGAGAACACTGAAGCTTTCTTT. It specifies CASSRTPENTEAFF.

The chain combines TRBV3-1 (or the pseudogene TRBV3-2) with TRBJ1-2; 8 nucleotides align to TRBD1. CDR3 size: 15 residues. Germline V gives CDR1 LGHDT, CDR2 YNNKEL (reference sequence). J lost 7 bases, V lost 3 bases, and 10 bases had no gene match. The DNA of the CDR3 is TGTGCCAGCAGCCACGCGGGACAGGCCGGGTTTGGCTACACCTTC. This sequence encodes CASSHAGQAGFGYTF.

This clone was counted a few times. The CDR3 region has the DNA TGCAGCGTTCTCACAGGGGTGCAATCCTACGAGCAGTACTTC. Its translation: CSVLTGVQSYEQYF. The chain links TRBV29-1 to TRBJ2-7; 7 positions match TRBD1. The CDR3 is made up of 14 amino acids. V shed 5 bases and J 1 base; nucleotides not matched to a gene: 8. CDR1 and CDR2 from the germline V gene are SQVTM and ANQGSEA.

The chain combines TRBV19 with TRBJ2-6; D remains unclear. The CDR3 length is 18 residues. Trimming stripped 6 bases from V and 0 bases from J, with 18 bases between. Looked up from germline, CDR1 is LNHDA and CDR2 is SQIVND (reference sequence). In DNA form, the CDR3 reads TGTGCCAGTAGCAGACTCCCGGTAGGAAGCTCTGGGGCCAACGTCCTGACTTTC. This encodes CASSRLPVGSSGANVLTF.

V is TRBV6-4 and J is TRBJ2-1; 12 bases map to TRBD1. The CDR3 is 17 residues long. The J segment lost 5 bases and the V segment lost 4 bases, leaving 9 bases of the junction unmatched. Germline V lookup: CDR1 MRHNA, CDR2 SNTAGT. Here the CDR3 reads CASSAGTGGVLHNEQFF. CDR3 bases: TGTGCCAGCAGTGCCGGGACAGGGGGCGTCCTCCACAATGAGCAGTTCTTC.

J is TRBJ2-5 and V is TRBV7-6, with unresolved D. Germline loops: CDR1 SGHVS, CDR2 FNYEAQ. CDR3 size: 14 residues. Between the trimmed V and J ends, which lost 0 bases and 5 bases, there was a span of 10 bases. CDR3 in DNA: TGTGCCAGCAGCTTAGCCTTGTCTAGGGAGACCCAGTACTTC. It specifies CASSLALSRETQYF. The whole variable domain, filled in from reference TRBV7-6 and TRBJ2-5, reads GAGVSQSPRYKVTKRGQDVALRCDPISGHVSLYWYRQALGQGPEFLTYFNYEAQQDKSGLPNDRFSAERPEGSISTLTIQRTEQRDSAMYRCASSLALSRETQYFGPGTRLLVL.

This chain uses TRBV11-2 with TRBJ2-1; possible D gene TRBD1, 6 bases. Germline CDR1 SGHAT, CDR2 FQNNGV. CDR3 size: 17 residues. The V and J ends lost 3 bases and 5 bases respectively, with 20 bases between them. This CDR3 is CASSFSPQPGVDNEQFF. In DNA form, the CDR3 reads TGTGCCAGCAGCTTTTCCCCCCAGCCAGGGGTGGACAATGAGCAGTTCTTC.

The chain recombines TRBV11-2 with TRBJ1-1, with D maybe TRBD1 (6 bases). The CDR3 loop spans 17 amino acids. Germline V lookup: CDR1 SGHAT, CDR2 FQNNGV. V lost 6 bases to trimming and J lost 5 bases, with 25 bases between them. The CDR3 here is CASRRPGLGGARTEAFF. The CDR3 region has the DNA TGTGCCAGCAGGAGACCAGGGTTAGGGGGAGCGAGGACTGAAGCTTTCTTT.

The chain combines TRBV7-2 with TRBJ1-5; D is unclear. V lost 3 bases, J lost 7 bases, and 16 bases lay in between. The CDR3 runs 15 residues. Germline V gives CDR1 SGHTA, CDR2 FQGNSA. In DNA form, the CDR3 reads TGTGCCAGCAGCTTTGAAGGTCGGGGAACCCAGCCCCAGCATTTT. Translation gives CASSFEGRGTQPQHF. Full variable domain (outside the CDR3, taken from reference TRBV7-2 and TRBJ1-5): GAGVSQSPSNKVTEKGKDVELRCDPISGHTALYWYRQSLGQGLEFLIYFQGNSAPDKSGLPSDRFSAERTGGSVSTLTIQRTQQEDSAVYLCASSFEGRGTQPQHFGDGTRLSIL.